This entry is about one T cell receptor beta chain. These data are taken from a study of blood T cell repertoires in COVID-19. The germline V gene encodes CDR1 LNHDA and CDR2 SQIVND (reference sequence). With V trimmed by 4 bases and J by 4 bases, 7 bases remained unmatched. CDR3 length: 16 amino acids. Some clones are missing from TCRdb's copy, which holds only in-frame ones; the method was immunoSEQ multiplex PCR. The sample has around 270,000 clones, about four fifths seen once. V is TRBV19 and J is TRBJ2-7, with 13 bases fitting TRBD2. This clonotype was obtained from a woman in her thirties or forties who had recovered from COVID-19. Sequencing was performed on peripheral blood. The CDR3 nucleotides are TGTGCCAGTAGTAGAGGACTAGCGGGGGACCCGTACGAGCAGTACTTC. Protein: CASSRGLAGDPYEQYF.